This TCR beta chain derives from a study of T cell responses to AZD1222 COVID-19 vaccine. General study results and limits: Vaccination with two AZD1222 doses was followed by a rise in Spike-specific TCR breadth and depth.

Unmatched junction bases numbered 7, after V lost 5 bases and J lost 9 bases. CDR3 size: 14 residues. Germline values: CDR1 SGHTA, CDR2 FQGNSA. Measured with immunoSEQ multiplex PCR; TCRdb has only the in-frame clones, and not every one. The repertoire has around 180,000 clones, 88% of them found once; the top ten carry roughly 25%. Concerning this clone itself: Its target is not known.

The chain couples TRBV7-2 to TRBJ2-1, with TRBD1 matching 10 bases. This specimen was peripheral blood, taken 28 days after the second AZD1222 dose. This receptor was taken from an adult who received the AZD1222 COVID-19 vaccine. For the CDR3, the DNA is TGTGCCAGCAGCCCGAGGACAGGGGGAATTGAGCAGTTCTTC. Protein product: CASSPRTGGIEQFF.